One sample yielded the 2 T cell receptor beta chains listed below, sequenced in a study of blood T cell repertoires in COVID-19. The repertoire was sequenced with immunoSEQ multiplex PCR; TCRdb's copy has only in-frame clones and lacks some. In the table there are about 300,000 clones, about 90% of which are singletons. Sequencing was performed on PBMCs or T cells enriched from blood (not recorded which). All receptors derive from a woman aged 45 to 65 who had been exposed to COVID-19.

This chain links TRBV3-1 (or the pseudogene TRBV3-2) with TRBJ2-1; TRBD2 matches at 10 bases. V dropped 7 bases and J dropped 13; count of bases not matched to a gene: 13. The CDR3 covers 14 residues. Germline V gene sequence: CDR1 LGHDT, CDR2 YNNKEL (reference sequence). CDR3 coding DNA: TGTGCCAGCAACCCTAGCGGGGGCCCATTACCCCAGTTCTTC. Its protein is CASNPSGGPLPQFF.

The CDR3 spells CAWRGGTGNIGEKLFF. CDR3 DNA: TGTGCCTGGAGGGGAGGGACAGGGAATATCGGTGAAAAACTGTTTTTT. The rearrangement joins TRBV30 to TRBJ1-4; TRBD1 agrees at 9 bases. The CDR3 extends over 16 amino acids. The junction had 12 bases not matched to a gene; V was cut back by 3 bases and J by 7 bases. Germline CDR1 reads GTSNPN; CDR2 reads SVGIG (reference sequence).